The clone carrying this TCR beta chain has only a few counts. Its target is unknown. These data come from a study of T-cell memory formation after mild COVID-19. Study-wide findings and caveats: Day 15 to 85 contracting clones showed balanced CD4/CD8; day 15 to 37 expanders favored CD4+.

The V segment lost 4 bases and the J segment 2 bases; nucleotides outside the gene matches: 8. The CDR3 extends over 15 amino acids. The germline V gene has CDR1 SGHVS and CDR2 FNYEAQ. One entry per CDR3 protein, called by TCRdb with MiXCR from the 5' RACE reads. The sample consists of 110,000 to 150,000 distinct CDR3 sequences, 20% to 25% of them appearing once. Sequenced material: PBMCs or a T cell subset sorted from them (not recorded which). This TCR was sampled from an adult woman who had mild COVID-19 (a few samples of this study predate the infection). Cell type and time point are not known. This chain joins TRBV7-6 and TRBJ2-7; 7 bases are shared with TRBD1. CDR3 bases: TGTGCCAGCAGCTCCCTTCCAGGACAGGCCTACGAGCAGTACTTC. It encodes CASSSLPGQAYEQYF.